A single sample is the source of the 6 T cell receptor beta chains below, sequenced in a study of blood T cell repertoires in COVID-19. Sequenced by immunoSEQ multiplex PCR; TCRdb stores in-frame clones only, minus some. The sample carries under 250,000 clones, about four fifths recorded once. The specimen was peripheral blood. The receptors derive from a woman aged 40-49 years who had recovered from COVID-19.

The genes are TRBV5-1 and TRBJ2-7, with 10 bases aligning to TRBD2. The CDR3 length is 14 residues. Germline V gives CDR1 SGHRS, CDR2 YFSETQ. The trim removed 2 bases at V and 5 bases at J, leaving 4 bases unmatched. CDR3 protein: CASSLAGGQNEQYF. CDR3 DNA sequence: TGCGCCAGCAGCTTAGCGGGGGGGCAAAACGAGCAGTACTTC.

The gene calls are TRBV14 and TRBJ2-1; D is possibly TRBD2 (5 bases). CDR1 is SGHDN and CDR2 is FVKESK in the germline V gene. Trimming shortened V by 1 base and J by 4 bases, and 20 bases separated the two germline ends. The CDR3 loop spans 18 amino acids. This CDR3 is CASSQAGPGTQPYNEQFF. For the CDR3, the DNA is TGTGCCAGCAGCCAAGCGGGTCCGGGAACCCAACCATACAATGAGCAGTTCTTC.

J is TRBJ2-7 and V is TRBV10-3; tentatively, D is TRBD1 (6 bases). V lost 0 bases, J lost 3 bases, and 12 bases lay in between. The CDR3 spans 15 residues. Germline lookup yields CDR1 ENHRY and CDR2 SYGVKD. The CDR3 here is CAISESRNRVYEQYF. CDR3 DNA sequence: TGTGCCATCAGTGAGTCGCGTAACAGGGTCTACGAGCAGTACTTC.

This chain uses TRBV12-5 with TRBJ2-5; 9 bases match TRBD2. After removal of 1 base from V and 1 base from J, the junction contained 1 base not matched to a gene. CDR3 length: 15 amino acids. Looked up from germline, CDR1 is LGHNT and CDR2 is FRNRAP. As DNA, the CDR3 is TGTGCTAGTGGTTTGGGACTAGCGGTCCAAGAGACCCAGTACTTC. Translating it yields CASGLGLAVQETQYF.

V and J are TRBV6-5 and TRBJ1-2; 9 nucleotides match TRBD1. The CDR3 sequence is 14 residues long. Losses at the gene ends were 5 bases for V and 8 bases for J; bases not matched to a gene: 9. Germline loops: CDR1 MNHEY, CDR2 SVGAGI. The DNA of the CDR3 is TGTGCCAGCAGTATGGACAGGGGTGGCGAGGGCTACACCTTC. This codes for CASSMDRGGEGYTF.

This clone has only a few counts. CDR3 sequence (DNA): TGTGCCAGCAGTCCCGGGACAGGGGAGGGCGAGCAGTACTTC. Translation: CASSPGTGEGEQYF. The V and J genes are TRBV27 and TRBJ2-7; TRBD1 matches at 10 bases. Per germline, CDR1 MNHEY and CDR2 SMNVEV (reference sequence). Trimming cost V 5 bases and J 6 bases; bases outside gene matches: 7. The CDR3 covers 14 residues.